Listed here are 17 T cell receptor beta chains from one sample, sequenced in a study of T cell repertoires in cytomegalovirus infection. TCRdb recomputed calls from the reads with MiXCR, one row per CDR3 protein. The sample carries more than 300,000 distinct CDR3 sequences, 34% recorded once. Their specific antigens are unknown. Sequencing was performed on cultured PBMCs, taken from culture after CMV antigen stimulation. These TCRs come from a human donor in good health (CMV status not recorded). Some clones in this sample may be carry-over from other donors' samples.

As regards this clonotype: It may be a read error: a sequence one base away is much more abundant. The genes are TRBV7-2 and TRBJ1-2; 7 bases are shared with TRBD1. V trimming: 5 bases; J trimming: 6 bases; junction bases outside the gene matches: 18. CDR1 is SGHTA and CDR2 is FQGNSA in the germline V gene. CDR3 size: 17 residues. As DNA, the CDR3 is TGTGCCAGCAGCCAAGGACAGGCTTCGTTTCGGGTCCATGGCTACACCTTC. It yields the protein CASSQGQASFRVHGYTF.

The chain carries TRBV7-2 and TRBJ1-2; the D gene is possibly TRBD1 (6 bases). This CDR3 region has 16 residues. V was cut by 1 base and J by 7 bases, with 19 bases left in between. Germline V gene data show CDR1 as SGHTA and CDR2 as FQGNSA. The DNA of the CDR3 is TGTGCCAGCAGCTTAGTTACGGGACAACACGGGGGTGGCTACACCTTC. As protein: CASSLVTGQHGGGYTF.

J is TRBJ2-5 and V is TRBV10-3; unclear D gene. CDR3 length: 15 residues. Germline values: CDR1 ENHRY, CDR2 SYGVKD. Trimming left V 4 bases short and J 2 bases short, with 14 bases between. The CDR3 nucleotides are TGTGCCATCAGTGGCAGCTCTACGCTACAAGAGACCCAGTACTTC. Translation: CAISGSSTLQETQYF.

Only a few counts were recorded for this clonotype. The chain employs TRBV7-2 and TRBJ2-3; 7 bases match TRBD2. CDR3 length: 15 residues. Germline CDR1 and CDR2: SGHTA and FQGNSA. Losses at the gene ends were 5 bases for V and 1 base for J; bases not matched to a gene: 6. The DNA of the CDR3 is TGTGCCAGCAGCCCGGCGGGGGATGGCACAGATACGCAGTATTTT. Protein: CASSPAGDGTDTQYF.

This clonotype has a handful of counts. V usage is TRBV19 and J usage is TRBJ1-3, with 10 nucleotides matching TRBD1. There are 16 residues in the CDR3. With V trimmed by 4 bases and J by 1 base, 4 bases remained unmatched. The germline V gene encodes CDR1 LNHDA and CDR2 SQIVND (reference sequence). The CDR3 DNA follows: TGTGCCAGTAGTAGCGGACAGGGGGAATCTGGAAACACCATATATTTT. Residues: CASSSGQGESGNTIYF.

This clonotype was observed many times. The chain joins TRBV7-2 to TRBJ1-2, with 7 bases that match TRBD1. J was trimmed by 2 bases and V by 5 bases; bases with no gene match: 8. The germline CDR1 and CDR2 sequences are SGHTA and FQGNSA. This CDR3 has 15 residues. The CDR3: CASSAGGTSNYGYTF. The CDR3 nucleotides read TGTGCCAGCAGCGCAGGGGGGACTTCCAACTATGGCTACACCTTC.

This chain joins TRBV7-9 and TRBJ1-3; 7 nucleotides line up with TRBD1. Germline V CDR1 and CDR2: SEHNR, FQNEAQ (reference sequence). The CDR3 runs to 17 residues. The ends lost 3 bases at V and 2 bases at J; junction bases unmatched: 10. DNA for the CDR3: TGTGCCAGCAGCTTTCGACAGGGTTTAGTGGCTGGAAACACCATATATTTT. This encodes CASSFRQGLVAGNTIYF.

The gene calls are TRBV6-2 or TRBV6-3 and TRBJ2-7; 7 bases agree with TRBD2. Germline CDR1 is MNHEY and CDR2 is SVGEGT. After removal of 10 bases from V and 0 bases from J, the junction contained 6 bases not matched to a gene. This CDR3 is built from 13 residues. CDR3 bases: TGTGCCACCAAGGGCGGGAGCTCCTACGAGCAGTACTTC. As protein: CATKGGSSYEQYF.

This rearrangement joins TRBV12-3 or TRBV12-4 to TRBJ2-5; 14 bases line up with TRBD2. V trimming: 6 bases; J trimming: 9 bases; junction bases outside the gene matches: 9. CDR3 length: 15 residues. The CDR3 region is CASSPGTSGSMAQYF. CDR3 DNA: TGTGCCAGCAGCCCCGGGACTAGCGGGAGTATGGCCCAGTACTTC.

This clonotype was detected only a few times. The chain is built from TRBV7-2 and TRBJ2-2, with D perhaps TRBD2 (5 bases). In germline, CDR1 is SGHTA, CDR2 FQGNSA. The CDR3 extends over 13 amino acids. With 5 bases removed from V and 3 bases from J, the gap between germline ends came to 7 bases. CDR3 DNA sequence: TGTGCCAGCAGCATGGGAGACACCGGGGAGCTGTTTTTT. Translation gives CASSMGDTGELFF.

This clonotype has only a few counts. This chain links TRBV4-3 with TRBJ2-3; D could derive from TRBD1 or TRBD2 (6 bases each). CDR1 and CDR2 (germline): LGHNA, YSLEER. The V end was cut by 3 bases, the J end by 6 bases, with 13 bases between. The CDR3 contains 14 residues. The CDR3 region is CASSHPRRGDTQYF. The CDR3 nucleotides read TGCGCCAGCAGCCACCCTCGGAGGGGGGATACGCAGTATTTT.

The chain employs TRBV11-3 and TRBJ2-1, with 13 bases matching TRBD2. CDR1 is SGHNT and CDR2 is YENEEA in the germline V gene. There are 15 residues in the CDR3. The J segment lost 6 bases and the V segment lost 5 bases, leaving 4 bases of the junction unmatched. This CDR3 is CASSTSGRATNEQFF. The DNA for the CDR3 is TGTGCCAGCAGCACTAGCGGGAGGGCTACCAATGAGCAGTTCTTC.

This clonotype turned up a few times. This chain joins TRBV7-8 and TRBJ1-4, with D hard to call. With 8 bases removed from V and 0 bases from J, the gap between germline ends came to 13 bases. This CDR3 comprises 15 residues. CDR1 and CDR2 (germline): SGHVS, FQNEAQ. The CDR3 region is CASLPRHATNEKLFF. The CDR3 region has the DNA TGTGCCAGCTTACCTCGGCACGCAACTAATGAAAAACTGTTTTTT.

This clonotype has more than one count but fewer than ten. The chain employs TRBV20-1 and TRBJ1-6; 8 bases match TRBD1. CDR1 is DFQATT, CDR2 SNEGSKA, per germline (reference sequence). The CDR3 runs to 13 residues. After removal of 4 bases from V and 9 bases from J, the junction contained 5 bases not matched to a gene. The CDR3 DNA is TGCAGTGCTACCGGGACAGGCGGTTCACCCCTCCACTTT. Its translation is CSATGTGGSPLHF.

There are a few counts of this clonotype. The chain has TRBV7-2 and TRBJ2-7, with 11 bases lining up with TRBD1. The CDR3 contains 15 residues. V shed 1 base and J 4 bases; nucleotides not matched to a gene: 3. CDR1 is SGHTA, CDR2 FQGNSA, per germline. The CDR3 loop is CASSLDGTGGYEQYF. The CDR3 DNA reads TGTGCCAGCAGCTTAGACGGGACAGGGGGATACGAGCAGTACTTC.

The sample holds a few counts of this clonotype. The chain couples TRBV28 to TRBJ2-7; no firm D call. V was clipped by 7 bases and J by 5 bases, with 18 bases between them. Germline V gene lookup returns CDR1 MDHEN and CDR2 SYDVKM. The CDR3 runs 14 residues. The CDR3 sequence is CASKLLDPIHEQYF. CDR3 DNA: TGTGCCAGCAAACTTCTAGATCCTATCCACGAGCAGTACTTC.

This chain joins TRBV27 and TRBJ2-3, with 12 bases aligning to TRBD2. Germline-derived CDR1 and CDR2 are MNHEY and SMNVEV (reference sequence). The V gene end was trimmed by 7 bases and the J gene end by 4 bases; junction bases not matched to a gene: 6. There are 15 residues in the CDR3. Here the CDR3 reads CASNRLAGVSDTQYF. The CDR3 DNA is TGTGCCAGCAACAGACTAGCGGGAGTTTCAGATACGCAGTATTTT.